This T cell receptor beta chain is drawn from a study of blood T cell repertoires in COVID-19 (dated by TCRdb to 2020 to 2022). About the study as a whole: Collaborator samples came from the United States, Italy and Spain and covered acute and convalescent phases of COVID-19. The material from the prospective study consisted of cDNA or gDNA derived from T cells, B-cell-depleted T cells, or PBMCs. Subjects who had been exposed to COVID-19, were actively infected with it, or had recovered from it provided the deeply sampled blood TCRbeta repertoires that made up the dataset. The repertoires were made available in a free public database intended to serve as a resource for research on the immune response to SARS-CoV-2. The samples were drawn from the first 160 participants of the ongoing ImmuneRACE study and from about 1,200 subjects provided by 6 global collaborators. A de-identified subject ID, COVID-19 status, age in years and sex were almost always included in the sample metadata. Where HLA class I and class II types were available, the types were taken from metadata supplied by the sample provider, not from assay-based typing. Study-level results and caveats: How much clinical and demographic metadata was included differed by source and by participant, and the metadata was provided uncurated.

The immunoSEQ Assay, a bias-controlled multiplex PCR, was used to amplify TCRbeta CDR3 regions from genomic DNA. The original pipeline was this. Within the assay, amplification of reference gene primers was used to estimate how many nucleated cells each sample contained. To quantify the absolute abundance of each unique TCRbeta CDR3 rearrangement, sequence reads were collapsed and filtered. For each sample, productive Simpson clonality was calculated as the square root of Simpson's diversity index across productive rearrangements. TCRdb limited this immuneACCESS table to in-frame rearrangements with V and J called. A share of clones is missing; checked studies link under half to unresolved V genes, and the rest is unexplained. That table supplies the V and J calls and clone size; D and trimming were determined from the DNA. Within this sample are a few hundred thousand clones, with 88% of them counted one time only. About 9.4% of the sample comes from the top ten.

Details on this clone: Its binding antigen is unknown. No per-base quality is available; no much larger clone lies one base away.

One collaborating source in Seattle enrolled patients while the patients were actively infected and followed the patients over time throughout the course of disease. The collaborating institutions used their own protocols to collect whole blood in K2EDTA tubes. Collaborator samples were shipped for TCRbeta analysis as frozen whole blood, isolated PBMCs, or DNA extracted from either sample type. The CDR3 sequence holds 16 residues, the cysteine and phenylalanine included. Only the CDR3 DNA stays, 48 bases, in frame from base 1. V trim: 0 bases; J trim: 7 bases; unmatched bases: 8. Reading the germline V gene gives CDR1 SGDLS and CDR2 YYNGEE.

Input material: peripheral blood. The TCR sequence derives from a woman in her seventies with COVID-19, enrolled during active disease. The chain joins TRBV9 to TRBJ2-7, with TRBD2 matching 12 junction bases. Here the CDR3 is given as CASSVEGTSGRGEQYF. The DNA sequence reads TGTGCCAGCAGCGTAGAGGGGACTAGCGGGCGAGGTGAGCAGTACTTC.